This is a list of T cell receptor beta chains from one sample in a study of CD8+ T cells in alopecia areata. The assay was immunoSEQ multiplex PCR, and TCRdb's table has in-frame clones only and misses some. The table includes about 200,000 clones, just over 55% detected once. Sequencing was done on a sample of CD8+ T cells sorted from blood. The receptors here all came from a human donor in good health. Each CDR3 is given with its conserved first and last residue. A D gene is named only where the DNA matches it firmly. Size tells how often a clone was seen (once, few, many) or the class of an expanded clone, and some rows leave it out.

J | length | size | D | V | DNA | CDR3
TRBJ2-5 | 15 | . | TRBD1 | TRBV15 | TGTGCCACCAGCCGGACAGGGATGTACCAAGAGACCCAGTACTTC | CATSRTGMYQETQYF
TRBJ2-5 | 15 | few | TRBD1 | TRBV29-1 | TGCAGCGTTGAAGTTCAAGGGACAGGACAAGAGACCCAGTACTTC | CSVEVQGTGQETQYF
TRBJ1-2 | 10 | . | . | TRBV25-1 | TGTGCCAGCAGTGAATCCGGATTCACCTTC | CASSESGFTF
TRBJ2-5 | 14 | . | . | TRBV4-1 | TGCGCCAGCAGCCAAGACAGGTACCAAGAGACCCAGTACTTC | CASSQDRYQETQYF
TRBJ1-2 | 14 | few | . | TRBV5-5 | TGTGCCAGCAGCTTGGAAACCTCTAACTATGGCTACACCTTC | CASSLETSNYGYTF
TRBJ2-7 | 13 | . | . | TRBV27 | TGTGCCAGCTCGCAGGGGACCTCCTACGAGCAGTACTTC | CASSQGTSYEQYF
TRBJ2-7 | 13 | . | . | TRBV4-1 | TGCGCCAGCAGCCCCTCCCTCACGTACGAGCAGTACTTC | CASSPSLTYEQYF
TRBJ2-1 | 14 | . | . | TRBV2 | TGTGCCAGCAGCGACCCACACCCGTGGGATGAGCAGTTCTTC | CASSDPHPWDEQFF
TRBJ1-2 | 14 | few | . | TRBV29-1 | TGCAGCGTTGAACATGAAGGGGGGCTCTATGGCTACACCTTC | CSVEHEGGLYGYTF
TRBJ1-2 | 11 | . | . | TRBV14 | TGTGCCAGCAGCCCCGGGGGCCCGGGAACCTTC | CASSPGGPGTF
TRBJ2-7 | 14 | . | . | TRBV29-1 | TGCAGCGTTGAAGACGGCAAGGGACGATACGAGCAGTACTTC | CSVEDGKGRYEQYF
TRBJ1-4 | 16 | . | . | TRBV7-9 | TGTGCCAGCAGCTTAGAGCGGGGCACAACTAATGAAAAACTGTTTTTT | CASSLERGTTNEKLFF
TRBJ2-4 | 13 | . | . | TRBV5-4 | TGTGCCAGCAGTCCCGGCCGAGAAAACATTCAGTACTTC | CASSPGRENIQYF
TRBJ1-1 | 12 | . | TRBD1 | TRBV6-6 | TGTGCCAGCACACAGGGGAGGACTGAAGCTTTCTTT | CASTQGRTEAFF
TRBJ2-7 | 15 | . | . | TRBV5-6 | TGTGCCAGCAGCTTGGGAGGGGATCCCTCCTACGAGCAGTACTTC | CASSLGGDPSYEQYF
TRBJ1-2 | 15 | once | TRBD1 | TRBV5-1 | TGCGCCAGCAGCCCCCTACTCGGACAGGTGAACGGCTACACCTTC | CASSPLLGQVNGYTF
TRBJ2-1 | 15 | . | TRBD2 | TRBV2 | TGTGCCAGCAGTCCCCTAGCGGGGGGGTACAATGAGCAGTTCTTC | CASSPLAGGYNEQFF
TRBJ2-2 | 11 | . | . | TRBV5-6 | TGTGCCAGCAGCTCAGTTGAGGAGCTGTTTTTT | CASSSVEELFF
TRBJ2-7 | 13 | . | TRBD1 | TRBV29-1 | TGCAGCGCCTACGGGACAGGGGGCTACGAGCAGTACTTC | CSAYGTGGYEQYF
TRBJ2-7 | 13 | once | . | TRBV5-4 | TGTGCCAGCAGCCCGAGAGGAGCCTACGAGCAGTACTTC | CASSPRGAYEQYF
TRBJ1-2 | 15 | . | . | TRBV5-6 | TGTGCCAGCAGCTTTAGAGGTGGCGGGCCCTATGGCTACACCTTC | CASSFRGGGPYGYTF
TRBJ2-7 | 14 | . | . | TRBV29-1 | TGCAGCGTAAGGGCCCGAGACACCACCTACGAGCAGTACTTC | CSVRARDTTYEQYF
TRBJ2-2 | 14 | . | . | TRBV5-6 | TGTGCCAGCAGCTTCGGGCAGAACACCGGGGAGCTGTTTTTT | CASSFGQNTGELFF
TRBJ2-2 | 17 | . | TRBD1 | TRBV5-6 | TGTGCCAGCAGTTCTTGGACAGGGATAACGAACACCGGGGAGCTGTTTTTT | CASSSWTGITNTGELFF
TRBJ1-1 | 15 | . | . | TRBV5-6 | TGTGCCAGCAGCTTTAGCGGGGGCAGGGACACTGAAGCTTTCTTT | CASSFSGGRDTEAFF
TRBJ2-1 | 14 | . | . | TRBV30 | TGTGCCTGGGCCCTCGGGACATTTTACAATGAGCAGTTCTTC | CAWALGTFYNEQFF
TRBJ1-1 | 16 | . | TRBD1 | TRBV7-8 | TGTGCCAGCAGCCCCGCCGGGACAGTAAATTTCGCTGAAGCTTTCTTT | CASSPAGTVNFAEAFF
TRBJ1-5 | 14 | . | . | TRBV7-2 | TGTGCCAGCAGCTCCACGCTTTTCACGAGGCCCCAGCATTTT | CASSSTLFTRPQHF
TRBJ1-4 | 14 | . | . | TRBV29-1 | TGCAGCGTGGAACCCAGGGCAACTAATGAAAAACTGTTTTTT | CSVEPRATNEKLFF
TRBJ2-7 | 13 | few | . | TRBV11-2 | TGTGCCAGCAGCTTAGGGGCGGACTACGAGCAGTACTTC | CASSLGADYEQYF
TRBJ2-4 | 15 | . | . | TRBV6-1 | TGTGCCAGCAGTGAACTTGGGGGCAGCAAAAACATTCAGTACTTC | CASSELGGSKNIQYF
TRBJ2-4 | 17 | . | . | TRBV7-2 | TGTGCCAGCAGCTTGTATCCCCTAGCTGGGGCTAGTAACATTCAGTACTTC | CASSLYPLAGASNIQYF